Presented here are 7 T cell receptor beta chains from one specimen sequenced in a study of Ad26.COV2.S vaccination and SARS-CoV-2 variants. Here immunoSEQ multiplex PCR was the method, and the copy in TCRdb shows in-frame clones only, minus some. The sample includes 300,000 to 400,000 clones, about 85% of them seen just once. The treatment denotes: approximately 18 received Ad26.COV2.S at low or high dose, single or two shots; a few received placebo; per-sample allocation not given. Samples analyzed were those drawn on day 63 after the first vaccine or placebo injection. Sample: peripheral blood, taken in a trial of Ad26.COV2.S vaccine versus placebo. The receptors were gathered from a person between 18 and 60 years old who received the Ad26.COV2.S COVID-19 vaccine or a placebo.

This rearrangement joins TRBV3-1 (or the pseudogene TRBV3-2) to TRBJ1-2, with 11 bases aligning to TRBD1. CDR3 size: 13 residues. V was clipped by 6 bases and J by 9 bases; unmatched bases: 6. Germline V gene lookup returns CDR1 LGHDT and CDR2 YNNKEL (reference sequence). The CDR3 coding sequence is TGTGCCAGCAGTCGGACAGGGGGCAAAAGCTACACCTTC. It translates to CASSRTGGKSYTF.

The chain links TRBV4-3 to TRBJ2-7; tentative D call: TRBD1 (5 bases). Trimming cost V 0 bases and J 12 bases, with 15 bases left between them. Germline V gene lookup returns CDR1 LGHNA and CDR2 YSLEER. This CDR3 is built from 13 residues. CDR3 in amino acids: CASSQDINAQGYF. CDR3 in DNA: TGCGCCAGCAGCCAAGATATAAACGCCCAGGGGTACTTC.

The chain employs TRBV6-5 and TRBJ1-2; a possible D gene is TRBD1 (6 bases). CDR3 length equals 15 residues. V was trimmed by 5 bases and J by 4 bases, leaving 17 bases between them. Germline V lookup: CDR1 MNHEY, CDR2 SVGAGI. The CDR3, as DNA: TGTGCCAGCAGTAATCCAGGGGTTAGAGGCTATGGCTACACCTTC. Its protein is CASSNPGVRGYGYTF.

A single count supports this clone. The chain links TRBV7-9 to TRBJ1-4; 9 bases fit TRBD1. The CDR3 length is 15 residues. Germline V gives CDR1 SEHNR, CDR2 FQNEAQ (reference sequence). Unmatched junction bases numbered 10, after V lost 6 bases and J lost 8 bases. The CDR3 DNA is TGTGCCAGCAGTTCACCCGGGACAGGGCAGGAAAAACTGTTTTTT. Amino acids: CASSSPGTGQEKLFF.

The V gene is TRBV11-2, the J gene TRBJ2-7, with D hard to call. The CDR3 contains 13 residues. V was clipped by 7 bases and J by 1 base, with 11 bases between them. Per germline, CDR1 SGHAT and CDR2 FQNNGV. DNA for the CDR3: TGTGCCAGCATTTCCGGTGGATCCTACGAGCAGTACTTC. It encodes CASISGGSYEQYF.

This sequence joins TRBV29-1 and TRBJ1-1; 9 bases fit TRBD1. Germline loops: CDR1 SQVTM, CDR2 ANQGSEA. After removal of 3 bases from V and 5 bases from J, the junction contained 4 bases not matched to a gene. The CDR3 length is 13 residues. The CDR3 sequence: CSVDGGQGTEAFF. CDR3 bases: TGCAGCGTTGATGGGGGACAGGGAACTGAAGCTTTCTTT.

J is TRBJ1-1 and V is TRBV4-1, with D maybe TRBD1 (5 bases). Between the trimmed V and J ends, which lost 4 bases and 0 bases, there was a span of 9 bases. This CDR3 has 14 amino acids. CDR1 is MGHRA and CDR2 is YSYEKL in the germline V gene. CDR3 DNA: TGCGCCAGCAGCCTCCAGGGTTTGAACACTGAAGCTTTCTTT. Its translation: CASSLQGLNTEAFF.